One and the same sample provided the 13 T cell receptor beta chains below, sequenced in a study of blood T cell repertoires in COVID-19. Sequencing used immunoSEQ multiplex PCR; TCRdb keeps in-frame clones, though not all of them. In the table there are 250,000 to 400,000 clones, about 91% of which are singletons. Sequencing input: peripheral blood. Receptors originate from a woman under 40 with COVID-19, enrolled during active disease.

V is TRBV18 and J is TRBJ1-1; TRBD1 matches 8 bases. The CDR3 contains 16 residues. The V segment lost 0 bases and the J segment 10 bases; nucleotides outside the gene matches: 13. Per the germline V gene, CDR1 is KGHSH and CDR2 is LQKENI. The CDR3 loop reads CASSPPLSSTGVGAFF. CDR3 coding DNA: TGTGCCAGCTCACCACCATTAAGCTCGACAGGGGTTGGAGCTTTCTTT.

This clone is a singleton in its sample. The chain combines TRBV9 with TRBJ2-1; TRBD1 aligns across 8 bases. There are 15 residues in the CDR3. Trimming at V came to 3 bases and at J to 1 base, leaving 3 bases not matched to a gene. Germline V gives CDR1 SGDLS, CDR2 YYNGEE. The chain's CDR3 is CASSARQGSYNEQFF. The CDR3 region has the DNA TGTGCCAGCAGCGCGAGACAGGGGTCCTACAATGAGCAGTTCTTC.

Regarding this clone: Other DNA sequences from this sample encode an identical CDR3 as well. V usage is TRBV5-1 and J usage is TRBJ2-3, with 14 nucleotides matching TRBD2. The CDR3 length is 16 residues. Germline V gene sequence: CDR1 SGHRS, CDR2 YFSETQ. With V trimmed by 0 bases and J by 3 bases, 0 bases remained unmatched. CDR3 protein: CASSLGLAGGTDTQYF. The CDR3 bases are TGCGCCAGCAGCTTGGGACTAGCGGGGGGGACAGATACGCAGTATTTT.

This clone was seen a handful of times. J is TRBJ2-1 and V is TRBV6-6; a weak D match, TRBD1 (5 bases). Germline CDR1 is MNHNY and CDR2 is SVGAGI (reference sequence). Trimming cost V 6 bases and J 8 bases, with 11 bases left between them. This CDR3 is 12 amino acids long. Here the CDR3 DNA reads TGTGCCAGCAGAAGGGGTGGCGATGAGCAGTTCTTC. Protein: CASRRGGDEQFF.

In DNA form, the CDR3 reads TGTGCCTGGAGTGGACAGGGTTCTAATCAGCCCCAGCATTTT. Protein sequence: CAWSGQGSNQPQHF. V usage is TRBV30 and J usage is TRBJ1-5; 7 bases fit TRBD1. The CDR3 is 14 residues long. Germline values: CDR1 GTSNPN, CDR2 SVGIG (reference sequence). V was clipped by 1 base and J by 4 bases; unmatched bases: 4.

The chain combines TRBV11-1 with TRBJ1-6; D may be TRBD1 (6 bases). The CDR3 contains 14 residues. Germline V lookup: CDR1 SGHAT, CDR2 FQDESV (reference sequence). Trimming stripped 4 bases from V and 8 bases from J, with 12 bases between. The CDR3 loop reads CASSSSAGDSPLHF. DNA of the CDR3: TGTGCCAGCAGCTCCTCAGCAGGGGATTCACCCCTCCACTTT.

The chain uses TRBV6-2 or TRBV6-3 and TRBJ2-3; TRBD2 aligns across 11 bases. CDR3 length: 18 amino acids. V lost 6 bases, J lost 2 bases, and 13 bases stayed unmatched. Germline assignment: CDR1 MNHEY and CDR2 SVGEGT. CDR3 residues: CASSTPGLADGYTDTQYF. CDR3 DNA sequence: TGTGCCAGCAGCACCCCGGGACTAGCGGATGGTTACACAGATACGCAGTATTTT.

The chain employs TRBV7-2 and TRBJ1-5, with a weak D call TRBD1 (5 bases). Germline CDR1 reads SGHTA; CDR2 reads FQGNSA. The CDR3 spans 15 residues. Trimming removed 5 bases from V and 1 base from J, with 12 bases in between. In nucleotides, the CDR3 is TGTGCCAGCAGCCTGACGGGACTCAGCAATCAGCCCCAGCATTTT. It specifies CASSLTGLSNQPQHF.

V and J are TRBV5-1 and TRBJ1-1, with D hard to call. The V gene lost 1 base and the J gene lost 11 bases, with 21 bases spanning the gap. CDR1 is SGHRS, CDR2 YFSETQ, per germline. The CDR3 totals 15 residues. CDR3 DNA sequence: TGCGCCAGCAGCTTGTACCCCATATCAGATGCGGCGGCTTTCTTT. Its protein is CASSLYPISDAAAFF. The full variable domain, completed using reference TRBV5-1 and TRBJ1-1, is KAGVTQTPRYLIKTRGQQVTLSCSPISGHRSVSWYQQTPGQGLQFLFEYFSETQRNKGNFPGRFSGRQFSNSRSEMNVSTLELGDSALYLCASSLYPISDAAAFFGQGTRLTVV.

The rearrangement uses TRBV6-5 and TRBJ2-2; no firm D call. V gave up 4 bases and J gave up 6 bases, with 9 bases separating them. The CDR3 is 13 residues long. Germline CDR1 reads MNHEY; CDR2 reads SVGAGI. The CDR3 sequence: CASSSSRAGELFF. CDR3 coding DNA: TGTGCCAGCAGTTCTTCCCGTGCCGGGGAGCTGTTTTTT.

The V and J genes are TRBV4-2 and TRBJ2-7; 8 positions agree with TRBD1. Germline V gives CDR1 LGHNA, CDR2 YNFKEQ. CDR3 length equals 18 residues. V gave up 1 base and J gave up 5 bases; unmatched junction bases: 16. This CDR3 reads CASSQAIRDGDRWHEQYF. The CDR3 bases are TGTGCCAGCAGCCAAGCAATCAGAGACGGGGACAGGTGGCACGAGCAGTACTTC.

The rearrangement uses TRBV19 and TRBJ2-3, with 7 positions matching TRBD1. Germline V gene lookup returns CDR1 LNHDA and CDR2 SQIVND (reference sequence). The CDR3 covers 15 residues. V gave up 3 bases and J gave up 2 bases; unmatched junction bases: 5. CDR3 bases: TGTGCCAGTAGTATGAACAGGGGATCCACAGATACGCAGTATTTT. The encoded protein is CASSMNRGSTDTQYF.

Concerning this clone: The junction departs from germline at one end; a sequencing error may be responsible. The chain is built from TRBV4-1 and TRBJ1-1; 8 nucleotides agree with TRBD1. CDR1 is MGHRA, CDR2 YSYEKL, per germline. This CDR3 spans 15 amino acids. This CDR3 is CASSHQGAGSTKAFF. CDR3 coding DNA: TGCGCCAGCAGCCACCAGGGGGCGGGAAGCACTAAAGCTTTCTTT.